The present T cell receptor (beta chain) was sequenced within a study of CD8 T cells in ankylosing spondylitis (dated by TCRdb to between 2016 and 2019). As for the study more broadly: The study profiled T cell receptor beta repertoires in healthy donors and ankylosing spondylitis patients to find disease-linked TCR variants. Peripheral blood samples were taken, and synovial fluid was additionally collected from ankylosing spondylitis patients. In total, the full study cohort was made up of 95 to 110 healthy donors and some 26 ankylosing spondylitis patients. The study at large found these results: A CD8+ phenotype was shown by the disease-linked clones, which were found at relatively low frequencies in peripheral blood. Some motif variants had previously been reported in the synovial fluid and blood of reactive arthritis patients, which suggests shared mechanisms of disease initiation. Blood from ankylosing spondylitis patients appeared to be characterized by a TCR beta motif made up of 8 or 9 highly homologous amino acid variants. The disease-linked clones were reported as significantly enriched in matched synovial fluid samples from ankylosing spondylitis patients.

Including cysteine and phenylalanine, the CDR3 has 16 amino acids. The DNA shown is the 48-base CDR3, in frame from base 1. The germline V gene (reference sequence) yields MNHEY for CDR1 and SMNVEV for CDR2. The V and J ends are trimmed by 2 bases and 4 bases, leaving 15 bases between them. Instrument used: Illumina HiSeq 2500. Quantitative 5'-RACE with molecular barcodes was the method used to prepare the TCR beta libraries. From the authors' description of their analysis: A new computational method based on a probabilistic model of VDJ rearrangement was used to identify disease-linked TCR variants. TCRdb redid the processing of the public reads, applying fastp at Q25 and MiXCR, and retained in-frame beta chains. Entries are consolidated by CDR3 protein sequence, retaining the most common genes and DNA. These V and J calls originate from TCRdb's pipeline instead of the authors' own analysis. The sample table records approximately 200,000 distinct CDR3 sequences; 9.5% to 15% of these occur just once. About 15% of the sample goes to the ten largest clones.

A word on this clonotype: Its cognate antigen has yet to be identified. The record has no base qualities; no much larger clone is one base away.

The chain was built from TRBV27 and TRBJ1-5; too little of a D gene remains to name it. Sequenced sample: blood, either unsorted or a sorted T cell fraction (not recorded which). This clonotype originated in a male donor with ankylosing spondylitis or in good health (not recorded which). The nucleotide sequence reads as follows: TGTGCCAGCAGTTTAATTGGTCCGGTTAGGAATCAGCCCCAGCATTTT. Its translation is CASSLIGPVRNQPQHF.